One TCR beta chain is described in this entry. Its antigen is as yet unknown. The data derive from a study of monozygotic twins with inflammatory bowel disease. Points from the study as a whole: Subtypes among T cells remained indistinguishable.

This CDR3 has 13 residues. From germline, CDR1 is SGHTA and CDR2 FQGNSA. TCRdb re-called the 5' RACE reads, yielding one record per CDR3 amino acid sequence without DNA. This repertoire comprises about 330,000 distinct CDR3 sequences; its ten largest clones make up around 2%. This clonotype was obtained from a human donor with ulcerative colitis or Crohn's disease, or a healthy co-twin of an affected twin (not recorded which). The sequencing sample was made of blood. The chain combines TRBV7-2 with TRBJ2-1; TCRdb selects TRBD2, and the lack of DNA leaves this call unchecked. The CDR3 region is CASSSAYWREQFF.